A single sample gave rise to the 21 T cell receptor beta chains below, sequenced in a study of shared clonotypes between healthy human individuals. CD8 cells classed as naive were CD45RO-negative and positively selected for CCR7, excluding terminally differentiated effector memory CD45RA+ cells. The data were produced by immunoSEQ multiplex PCR, yet TCRdb's version contains in-frame clones alone and is incomplete. The repertoire holds some 630,000 clones, with about 96% as singletons. Material: naive CD8+ T cells sorted from blood. The receptors shown here come from a woman in her 30s in good health.

The chain couples TRBV28 to TRBJ2-1; D is uncertain. Trimming took off 1 base at V and 2 bases at J, with 9 bases between the two ends. Germline V gives CDR1 MDHEN, CDR2 SYDVKM. The CDR3 has 15 residues. DNA of the CDR3: TGTGCCAGCAGTTTATATGACATAACCTACAATGAGCAGTTCTTC. Its protein product is CASSLYDITYNEQFF.

The J gene is TRBJ2-5, the V gene TRBV2; 12 bases are a match to TRBD2. CDR1 and CDR2 (germline): SNHLY, FYNNEI. CDR3 length equals 15 residues. The J segment lost 5 bases and the V segment lost 6 bases, leaving 7 bases of the junction unmatched. CDR3 region: CASRGLAGIRETQYF. As DNA, the CDR3 is TGTGCCAGCAGAGGACTAGCGGGAATTCGGGAGACCCAGTACTTC.

The rearrangement uses TRBV7-8 and TRBJ1-5; D remains ambiguous. Germline CDR1 SGHVS, CDR2 FQNEAQ. CDR3 size: 16 residues. V was shortened by 3 bases and J by 2 bases, with 14 bases between the two germline ends. The CDR3 DNA reads as TGTGCCAGCAGCTTGTGGGTCGGGGAGGGCAATCAGCCCCAGCATTTT. Protein sequence: CASSLWVGEGNQPQHF. The variable domain in full, completed from reference TRBV7-8 and TRBJ1-5, reads GAGVSQSPRYKVAKRGQDVALRCDPISGHVSLFWYQQALGQGPEFLTYFQNEAQLDKSGLPSDRFFAERPEGSVSTLKIQRTQQEDSAVYLCASSLWVGEGNQPQHFGDGTRLSIL.

The rearrangement joins TRBV27 to TRBJ2-1, with TRBD1 matching 10 bases. Germline V gene data show CDR1 as MNHEY and CDR2 as SMNVEV (reference sequence). Unmatched junction bases numbered 10, after V lost 6 bases and J lost 2 bases. This CDR3 has 17 residues. The CDR3 reads CASSPHPGQGAYNEQFF. The CDR3 nucleotides are TGTGCCAGCAGCCCCCACCCTGGACAGGGGGCCTACAATGAGCAGTTCTTC.

V is TRBV10-2 and J is TRBJ2-5; D uncertain. The germline V and J ends were trimmed by 6 bases and 7 bases, with 12 bases remaining between them. CDR3 length equals 12 residues. Per the germline V gene, CDR1 is WSHSY and CDR2 is SAAADI. CDR3 sequence reads: CASRDLLGTQYF. CDR3 in DNA: TGCGCCAGCAGGGACCTACTGGGGACCCAGTACTTC.

The V gene is TRBV27, the J gene TRBJ2-3; 7 bases align to TRBD1. After removal of 6 bases from V and 4 bases from J, the junction contained 13 bases not matched to a gene. This CDR3 region has 16 residues. Per the germline V gene, CDR1 is MNHEY and CDR2 is SMNVEV (reference sequence). The CDR3 region is CASRLLQGRGADTQYF. In nucleotides, the CDR3 is TGTGCCAGCAGGCTCCTACAGGGGCGCGGTGCAGATACGCAGTATTTT.

This chain uses TRBV5-4 with TRBJ2-1; D is ambiguous. Germline loops: CDR1 SGHNT, CDR2 YYREEE (reference sequence). V was trimmed by 2 bases and J by 9 bases, leaving 6 bases between them. This CDR3 contains 11 residues. CDR3 protein: CASSFQSEQFF. The CDR3 DNA reads TGTGCCAGCAGCTTTCAGAGTGAGCAGTTCTTC. The whole variable domain, filled in from reference TRBV5-4 and TRBJ2-1, reads ETGVTQSPTHLIKTRGQQVTLRCSSQSGHNTVSWYQQALGQGPQFIFQYYREEENGRGNFPPRFSGLQFPNYSSELNVNALELDDSALYLCASSFQSEQFFGPGTRLTVL.

V gene TRBV9 combines with J gene TRBJ2-7; 11 nucleotides agree with TRBD2. The CDR3 length is 15 residues. Looked up from germline, CDR1 is SGDLS and CDR2 is YYNGEE. After removal of 3 bases from V and 5 bases from J, the junction contained 7 bases not matched to a gene. CDR3: CASSGSGRASDEQYF. The CDR3 coding sequence is TGTGCCAGCAGCGGTAGCGGGAGGGCATCCGACGAGCAGTACTTC.

CDR3 in DNA: TGCGCCAGCAGCCAAGCGCAGGTGAACACTGAAGCTTTCTTT. Amino acids: CASSQAQVNTEAFF. The chain couples TRBV4-1 to TRBJ1-1; the D is unclear. Looked up from germline, CDR1 is MGHRA and CDR2 is YSYEKL. The CDR3 is made up of 14 amino acids. V was trimmed by 1 base and J by 0 bases, leaving 6 bases between them.

The J gene is TRBJ2-5, the V gene TRBV7-9; the match to TRBD1 covers 8 bases. The V and J ends lost 6 bases and 1 base, in that order; junction bases with no gene match: 4. CDR1 SEHNR and CDR2 FQNEAQ come from the germline V gene (reference sequence). This CDR3 has 14 amino acids. CDR3 sequence (DNA): TGTGCCAGCAGTTCCGGGACAGGCCAAGAGACCCAGTACTTC. This sequence encodes CASSSGTGQETQYF.

The chain combines TRBV7-9 with TRBJ1-1; D not certain. The germline V and J ends were trimmed by 1 base and 8 bases, with 8 bases remaining between them. The CDR3 spans 12 residues. The germline V gene encodes CDR1 SEHNR and CDR2 FQNEAQ (reference sequence). DNA for the CDR3: TGTGCCAGCAGCTTAGTGGGGTCCGAAGCTTTCTTT. Protein product: CASSLVGSEAFF. The variable domain in full, with the rest retrieved from reference TRBV7-9 and TRBJ1-1, is DTGVSQNPRHKITKRGQNVTFRCDPISEHNRLYWYRQTLGQGPEFLTYFQNEAQLEKSRLLSDRFSAERPKGSFSTLEIQRTEQGDSAMYLCASSLVGSEAFFGQGTRLTVV.

The rearrangement uses TRBV5-6 and TRBJ1-1, with D possibly matching TRBD1 (5 bases). V shed 0 bases and J shed 2 bases, with 8 bases lying between them. The CDR3 totals 14 residues. Germline V gives CDR1 SGHDT, CDR2 YYEEEE. CDR3 amino acids: CASSLAGDNTEAFF. The CDR3, as DNA: TGTGCCAGCAGCTTGGCGGGGGACAACACTGAAGCTTTCTTT.

Regarding this clone: An end of the junction does not agree with germline; a read error may underlie this. This chain joins TRBV28 and TRBJ1-1; no definite D call. CDR3 length: 10 residues. The V gene's germline CDR1 is MDHEN and CDR2 SYDVKM. The CDR3 DNA reads TGTGCCAGTGGAGAGTGGGTCACGTTTTTT. Translation gives CASGEWVTFF.

This chain connects TRBV5-3 to TRBJ2-1; 10 bases are a match to TRBD2. TRBV5-3 is sorted into the ORF group, with uncertain function. This CDR3 has 14 residues. Losses at the gene ends were 8 bases for V and 6 bases for J; bases not matched to a gene: 8. The CDR3 reads CARPLAGAFNEQFF. CDR3 sequence (DNA): TGTGCCAGGCCCCTAGCGGGAGCATTCAATGAGCAGTTCTTC.

The chain recombines TRBV4-1 with TRBJ2-5; no definite D call. The assigned J gene may be wrong: the sequence end matches TRBJ2-7 better. The CDR3 extends over 14 amino acids. CDR1 is MGHRA, CDR2 YSYEKL, per germline. The CDR3 here is CASSQAPETYEQYF. DNA of the CDR3: TGCGCCAGCAGCCAAGCCCCGGAAACCTACGAGCAGTACTTC.

The chain combines TRBV30 with TRBJ2-1, with 9 nucleotides matching TRBD1. Germline V gives CDR1 GTSNPN, CDR2 SVGIG (reference sequence). Trimming cost V 0 bases and J 6 bases; bases outside gene matches: 6. The CDR3 runs to 15 residues. CDR3 DNA sequence: TGTGCCTGGAGTGTCGGACAGGGGCGAGTCAATGAGCAGTTCTTC. Translation gives CAWSVGQGRVNEQFF.

This clone has a single count. The rearrangement links TRBV11-2 to TRBJ2-1; maybe TRBD2 (6 bases). The CDR3 runs to 14 residues. V shed 5 bases and J shed 3 bases, with 11 bases lying between them. Germline V gene data show CDR1 as SGHAT and CDR2 as FQNNGV. The CDR3 sequence is CASSQPGSYNEQFF. The DNA of the CDR3 is TGTGCCAGCAGCCAGCCCGGGAGCTACAATGAGCAGTTCTTC. The whole variable domain, remainder taken from reference TRBV11-2 and TRBJ2-1, is EAGVAQSPRYKIIEKRQSVAFWCNPISGHATLYWYQQILGQGPKLLIQFQNNGVVDDSQLPKDRFSAERLKGVDSTLKIQPAKLEDSAVYLCASSQPGSYNEQFFGPGTRLTVL.

The V and J genes are TRBV27 and TRBJ2-1, with 8 bases fitting TRBD2. The CDR3 runs to 12 residues. Germline V gives CDR1 MNHEY, CDR2 SMNVEV (reference sequence). V shed 6 bases and J 14 bases; nucleotides not matched to a gene: 9. DNA for the CDR3: TGTGCCAGCAGCCCCCCAGCGGGAGTCGAGTTCTTC. Its protein is CASSPPAGVEFF.

V gene TRBV13 combines with J gene TRBJ1-3; D gene uncertain. The CDR3 runs 13 residues. The germline V gene has CDR1 PRHDT and CDR2 FYEKMQ (reference sequence). V lost 8 bases and J 0 bases, leaving 8 bases between the germline ends. The CDR3 coding sequence is TGTGCCAGCGAGGAGACCTCTGGAAACACCATATATTTT. Translated: CASEETSGNTIYF. The full variable domain, with the rest looked up from reference TRBV13 and TRBJ1-3, is AAGVIQSPRHLIKEKRETATLKCYPIPRHDTVYWYQQGPGQDPQFLISFYEKMQSDKGSIPDRFSAQQFSDYHSELNMSSLELGDSALYFCASEETSGNTIYFGEGSWLTVV.

The chain joins TRBV9 to TRBJ2-7; 11 bases agree with TRBD2. This CDR3 is 15 amino acids long. Unmatched junction bases numbered 6, after V lost 3 bases and J lost 4 bases. Germline lookup yields CDR1 SGDLS and CDR2 YYNGEE. This CDR3 reads CASSEPGLADYEQYF. DNA of the CDR3: TGTGCCAGCAGCGAACCGGGACTAGCGGATTACGAGCAGTACTTC. The complete variable domain, with remaining parts taken from reference TRBV9 and TRBJ2-7, reads DSGVTQTPKHLITATGQRVTLRCSPRSGDLSVYWYQQSLDQGLQFLIQYYNGEERAKGNILERFSAQQFPDLHSELNLSSLELGDSALYFCASSEPGLADYEQYFGPGTRLTVT.

This clone was seen a single time. This rearrangement joins TRBV6-5 to TRBJ1-2, with TRBD1 identical over 7 bases. The CDR3 sequence is 16 residues long. The trim removed 2 bases at V and 5 bases at J, leaving 11 bases unmatched. Germline V lookup: CDR1 MNHEY, CDR2 SVGAGI. The CDR3 spells CASSYRNRGSRYGYTF. Written as DNA, the CDR3 is TGTGCCAGCAGTTACCGAAACAGGGGTAGTCGGTATGGCTACACCTTC.